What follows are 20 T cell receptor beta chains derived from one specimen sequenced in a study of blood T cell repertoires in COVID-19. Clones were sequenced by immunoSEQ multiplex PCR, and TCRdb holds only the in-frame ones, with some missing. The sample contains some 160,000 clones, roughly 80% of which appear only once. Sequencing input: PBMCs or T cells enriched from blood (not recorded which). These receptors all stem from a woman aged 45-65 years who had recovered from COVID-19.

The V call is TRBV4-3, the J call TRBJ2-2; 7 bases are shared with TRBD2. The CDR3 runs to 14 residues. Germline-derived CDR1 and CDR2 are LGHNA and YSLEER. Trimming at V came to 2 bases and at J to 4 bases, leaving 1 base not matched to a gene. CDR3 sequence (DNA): TGCGCCAGCAGCCAACTAGCGGCCACCGGGGAGCTGTTTTTT. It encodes CASSQLAATGELFF.

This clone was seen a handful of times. CDR3 in amino acids: CASSPQGIYGYTF. In DNA, the CDR3 is TGTGCCAGCTCACCTCAGGGTATTTATGGCTACACCTTC. The rearrangement links TRBV18 to TRBJ1-2; the D gene is possibly TRBD1 (5 bases). CDR1 and CDR2 from the germline V gene are KGHSH and LQKENI. The length of the CDR3 is 13 residues. The V end was cut by 3 bases, the J end by 5 bases, with 10 bases between.

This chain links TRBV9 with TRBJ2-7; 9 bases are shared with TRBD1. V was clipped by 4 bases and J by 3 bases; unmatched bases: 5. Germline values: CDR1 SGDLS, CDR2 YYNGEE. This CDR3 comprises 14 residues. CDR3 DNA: TGTGCCAGCAGCCGCGGACAGGGGAACTACGAGCAGTACTTC. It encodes CASSRGQGNYEQYF.

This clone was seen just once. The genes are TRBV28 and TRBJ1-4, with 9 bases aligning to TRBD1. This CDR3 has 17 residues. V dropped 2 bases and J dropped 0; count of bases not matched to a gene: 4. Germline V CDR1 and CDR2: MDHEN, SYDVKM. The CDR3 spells CASSLLTGGSTNEKLFF. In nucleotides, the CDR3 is TGTGCCAGCAGTTTACTGACAGGGGGATCAACTAATGAAAAACTGTTTTTT.

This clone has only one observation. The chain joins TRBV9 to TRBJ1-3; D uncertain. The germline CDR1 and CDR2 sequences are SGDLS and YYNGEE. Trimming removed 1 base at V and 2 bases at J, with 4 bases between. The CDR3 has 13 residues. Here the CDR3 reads CASSVQTGNTIYF. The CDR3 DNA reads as TGTGCCAGCAGCGTACAGACTGGAAACACCATATATTTT.

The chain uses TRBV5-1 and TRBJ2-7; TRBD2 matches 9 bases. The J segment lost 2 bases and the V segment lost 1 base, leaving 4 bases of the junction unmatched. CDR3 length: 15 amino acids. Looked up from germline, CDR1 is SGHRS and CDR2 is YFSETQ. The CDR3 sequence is CASSLSASGTYEQYF. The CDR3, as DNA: TGCGCCAGCAGCTTGTCGGCTAGCGGGACCTACGAGCAGTACTTC.

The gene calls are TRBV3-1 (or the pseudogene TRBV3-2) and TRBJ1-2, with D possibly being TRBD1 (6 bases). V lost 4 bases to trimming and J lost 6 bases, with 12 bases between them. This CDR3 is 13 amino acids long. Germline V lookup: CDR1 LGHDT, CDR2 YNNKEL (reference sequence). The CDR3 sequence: CASSPDSSNGYTF. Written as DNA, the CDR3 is TGTGCCAGCAGCCCGGACAGCTCAAATGGCTACACCTTC.

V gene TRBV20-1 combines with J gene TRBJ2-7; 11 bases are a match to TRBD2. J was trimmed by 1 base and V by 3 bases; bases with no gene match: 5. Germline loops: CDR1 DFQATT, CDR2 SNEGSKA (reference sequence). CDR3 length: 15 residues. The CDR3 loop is CSASTGLADSYEQYF. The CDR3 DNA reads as TGCAGTGCTAGTACGGGACTAGCGGATTCCTACGAGCAGTACTTC.

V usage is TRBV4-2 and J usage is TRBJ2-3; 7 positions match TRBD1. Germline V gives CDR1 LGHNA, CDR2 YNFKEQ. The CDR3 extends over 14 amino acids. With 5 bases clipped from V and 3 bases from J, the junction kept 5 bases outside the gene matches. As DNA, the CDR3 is TGTGCCAGCAGCTCGGGACAGCCGACAGATACGCAGTATTTT. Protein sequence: CASSSGQPTDTQYF.

This CDR3 is CAIKTDNQETQYF. The CDR3 DNA is TGTGCCATCAAAACAGACAACCAAGAGACCCAGTACTTC. V gene TRBV10-3 combines with J gene TRBJ2-5; D is ambiguous. CDR1 and CDR2 from the germline V gene are ENHRY and SYGVKD. The CDR3 covers 13 residues. V was shortened by 7 bases and J by 0 bases, with 9 bases between the two germline ends.

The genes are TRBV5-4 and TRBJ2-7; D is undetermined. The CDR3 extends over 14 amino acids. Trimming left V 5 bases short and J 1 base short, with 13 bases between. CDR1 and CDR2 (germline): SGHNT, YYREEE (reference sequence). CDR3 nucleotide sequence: TGTGCCAGCAGTTTCGACGCAGGTTCCTACGAGCAGTACTTC. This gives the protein CASSFDAGSYEQYF.

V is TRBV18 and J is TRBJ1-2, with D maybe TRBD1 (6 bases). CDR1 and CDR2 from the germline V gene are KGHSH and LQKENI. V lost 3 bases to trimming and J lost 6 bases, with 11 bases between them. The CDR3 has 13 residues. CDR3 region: CASSPRQADGYTF. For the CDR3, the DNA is TGTGCCAGCTCACCCCGACAGGCGGATGGCTACACCTTC. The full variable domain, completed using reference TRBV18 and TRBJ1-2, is NAGVMQNPRHLVRRRGQEARLRCSPMKGHSHVYWYRQLPEEGLKFMVYLQKENIIDESGMPKERFSAEFPKEGPSILRIQQVVRGDSAAYFCASSPRQADGYTFGSGTRLTVV.

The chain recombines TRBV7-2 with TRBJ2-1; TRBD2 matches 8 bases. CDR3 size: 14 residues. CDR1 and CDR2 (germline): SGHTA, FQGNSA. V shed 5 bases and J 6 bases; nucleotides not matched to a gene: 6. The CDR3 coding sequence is TGTGCCAGCAGCCTCGAGCTAGCGGGCAATGAGCAGTTCTTC. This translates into CASSLELAGNEQFF.

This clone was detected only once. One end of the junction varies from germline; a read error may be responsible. Written as DNA, the CDR3 is TGTGCCAGAAGCTTTACCGGTAATGAGTTC. It encodes CARSFTGNEF. The chain carries TRBV5-3 and TRBJ2-7; D not resolved. TRBV5-3 is reported as an ORF; its role is uncertain. The CDR3 runs to 10 residues.

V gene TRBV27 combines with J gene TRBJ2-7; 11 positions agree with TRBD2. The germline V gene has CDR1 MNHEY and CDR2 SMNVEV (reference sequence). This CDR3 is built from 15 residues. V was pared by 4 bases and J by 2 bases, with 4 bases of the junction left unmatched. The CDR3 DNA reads TGTGCCAGCAGTTCCGGGACTAGCGGAGCCTACGAGCAGTACTTC. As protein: CASSSGTSGAYEQYF.

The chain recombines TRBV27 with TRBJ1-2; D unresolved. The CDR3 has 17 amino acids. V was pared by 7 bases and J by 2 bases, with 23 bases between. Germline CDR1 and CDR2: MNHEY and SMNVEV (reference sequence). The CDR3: CASTPTVWRGRNYGYTF. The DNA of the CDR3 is TGTGCCAGCACTCCTACTGTGTGGCGGGGTAGGAACTATGGCTACACCTTC.

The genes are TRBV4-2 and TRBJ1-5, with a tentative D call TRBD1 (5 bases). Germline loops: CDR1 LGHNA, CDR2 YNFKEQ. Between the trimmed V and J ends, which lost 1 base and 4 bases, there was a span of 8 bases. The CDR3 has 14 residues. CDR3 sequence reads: CASSQATGNQPQHF. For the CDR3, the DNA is TGTGCCAGCAGCCAAGCAACAGGTAATCAGCCCCAGCATTTT.

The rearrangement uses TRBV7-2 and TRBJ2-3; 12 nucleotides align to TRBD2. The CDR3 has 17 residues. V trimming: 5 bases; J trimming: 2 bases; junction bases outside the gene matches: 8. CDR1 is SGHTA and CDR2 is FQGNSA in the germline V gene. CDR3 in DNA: TGTGCCAGCAGCCCCGGCGGACTAGCGGGACTCACAGATACGCAGTATTTT. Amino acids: CASSPGGLAGLTDTQYF.

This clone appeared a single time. The CDR3 region is CASSLVGRSGYTF. CDR3 sequence (DNA): TGTGCCAGCAGCTTGGTTGGTAGGAGCGGCTACACCTTC. The chain has TRBV5-4 and TRBJ1-2; D remains unclear. This CDR3 has 13 amino acids. Trimming left V 0 bases short and J 8 bases short, with 11 bases between. Germline V gene data show CDR1 as SGHNT and CDR2 as YYREEE (reference sequence).

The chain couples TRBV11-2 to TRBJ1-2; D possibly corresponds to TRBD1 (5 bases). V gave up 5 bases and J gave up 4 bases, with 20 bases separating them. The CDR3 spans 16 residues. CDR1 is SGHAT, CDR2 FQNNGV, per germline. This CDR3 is CASSPTLIGAFYGYTF. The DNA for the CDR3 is TGTGCCAGCAGCCCGACATTGATAGGGGCCTTCTATGGCTACACCTTC.